Listed below are T cell receptor beta chains from one sample, sequenced in a study of T cell changes during pregnancy in multiple sclerosis. The table came from immunoSEQ multiplex PCR; TCRdb's copy has only in-frame clones and leaves some out. The table lists tens of thousands of clones, under 95% of them singletons. The sample was CD4+ T cells from peripheral blood mononuclear cells, taken in the third trimester of pregnancy. These receptors were obtained from a female donor with multiple sclerosis, enrolled in a pregnancy study. Each CDR3 is given with its conserved first and last residue. D genes are given only for firm matches. Only part of the rows carry a size: once, few, many, or a class if the clone is expanded.

d_call | j_call | clone_size | v_call | cdr3_aa | cdr3_nt
- | TRBJ1-1 | few | TRBV5-1 | CASSSRGRTNTEAFF | TGCGCCAGCAGCTCCAGGGGACGGACGAACACTGAAGCTTTCTTT
- | TRBJ2-5 | - | TRBV4-2 | CASSGWSGETQYF | TGTGCCAGCAGCGGCTGGAGTGGAGAGACCCAGTACTTC
- | TRBJ2-5 | - | TRBV21-1 | CASSRGQTMNF | TGTGCCAGCAGCAGGGGACAGACCATGAACTTC
TRBD1 | TRBJ1-1 | - | TRBV14 | CASSPWTGGTEAFF | TGTGCCAGCAGCCCTTGGACAGGCGGGACTGAAGCTTTCTTT
TRBD2 | TRBJ2-3 | - | TRBV13 | CASSPIAGLTDTQYF | TGTGCCAGCAGCCCTATAGCGGGGCTCACAGATACGCAGTATTTT
TRBD2 | TRBJ2-1 | - | TRBV7-2 | CASSLGGGLAGAEQFF | TGTGCCAGCAGCTTAGGGGGCGGACTAGCGGGAGCTGAGCAGTTCTTC
TRBD2 | TRBJ2-3 | - | TRBV5-4 | CASSVAGGPGTQYF | TGTGCCAGCAGTGTAGCGGGAGGGCCGGGTACGCAGTATTTT
TRBD1 | TRBJ1-2 | once | TRBV5-1 | CASSLGTGLRGYTF | TGCGCCAGCAGCTTGGGGACAGGCCTCCGAGGCTACACCTTC
TRBD1 | TRBJ1-2 | few | TRBV5-4 | CASSVGGQGGTYGYTF | TGTGCCAGCAGCGTGGGCGGACAGGGCGGCACCTATGGCTACACCTTC
- | TRBJ2-5 | - | TRBV10-3 | CAISSGASETQYF | TGTGCTATCAGTTCAGGGGCTAGCGAGACCCAGTACTTC
TRBD1 | TRBJ2-7 | - | TRBV19 | CASSIVPGQIKYF | TGTGCCAGTAGTATAGTACCGGGACAGATTAAGTACTTC
- | TRBJ2-1 | few | TRBV6-5 | CASSYSLVTNEQFF | TGTGCCAGCAGTTACTCCCTGGTCACAAATGAGCAGTTCTTC
- | TRBJ2-5 | - | TRBV10-2 | CASSVTEETQYF | TGCGCCAGCAGCGTGACAGAAGAGACCCAGTACTTC
TRBD1 | TRBJ2-7 | - | TRBV12-5 | CASGLTRDRGSYEQYF | TGTGCTAGTGGTTTGACCAGGGACAGGGGGTCCTACGAGCAGTACTTC
TRBD2 | TRBJ2-7 | few | TRBV29-1 | CSGSSGRGYEQYF | TGCAGCGGCAGTAGCGGGAGAGGCTACGAGCAGTACTTC
TRBD2 | TRBJ2-1 | - | TRBV13 | CASSLYTRTSGRRTYNEQFF | TGTGCCAGCAGCTTATATACCCGGACTAGCGGGAGGAGGACCTACAATGAGCAGTTCTTC
- | TRBJ2-3 | - | TRBV5-4 | CASSFSSSGTDTQYF | TGTGCCAGCAGCTTCTCGTCTAGCGGCACAGATACGCAGTATTTT
- | TRBJ1-5 | - | TRBV7-2 | CASRSQGGGNQPQHF | TGTGCCAGCAGGTCACAGGGTGGAGGTAATCAGCCCCAGCATTTT
- | TRBJ2-1 | - | TRBV7-3 | CASSSRRVGDNEQFF | TGTGCCAGCAGCTCTCGGAGGGTCGGCGACAATGAGCAGTTCTTC
TRBD1 | TRBJ1-5 | - | TRBV6-6 | CASSLDRVNQPQHF | TGTGCCAGCAGTTTAGACAGGGTGAATCAGCCCCAGCATTTT
TRBD1 | TRBJ2-5 | - | TRBV7-6 | CASSLRGLTGGQETQYF | TGTGCCAGCAGCTTAAGGGGGTTGACAGGGGGCCAAGAGACCCAGTACTTC
TRBD2 | TRBJ2-5 | - | TRBV11-3 | CASSLGGGQETQYF | TGTGCCAGCAGCTTGGGGGGGGGACAAGAGACCCAGTACTTC
TRBD1 | TRBJ2-3 | - | TRBV7-2 | CASSLGRGQVPTQYF | TGTGCCAGCAGCTTAGGCAGGGGGCAGGTCCCAACGCAGTATTTT
TRBD2 | TRBJ2-3 | - | TRBV11-2 | CASSSSGGLRTDTQYF | TGTGCCAGCAGCTCATCGGGGGGGCTTCGCACAGATACGCAGTATTTT
- | TRBJ1-3 | - | TRBV6-6 | CAVGAGEGNTIYF | TGTGCCGTAGGAGCAGGGGAAGGAAACACCATATATTTT
- | TRBJ2-3 | - | TRBV7-2 | CASSLIGTGSTDTQYF | TGTGCCAGCAGCTTAATAGGTACAGGGAGCACAGATACGCAGTATTTT
- | TRBJ2-1 | - | TRBV10-3 | CAISKRGEGLYNEQFF | TGTGCCATCAGCAAAAGGGGGGAGGGCCTCTACAATGAGCAGTTCTTC
- | TRBJ2-2 | - | TRBV18 | CASSPGRNTGELFF | TGTGCCAGCTCACCGGGCAGAAACACCGGGGAGCTGTTTTTT
TRBD2 | TRBJ2-1 | - | TRBV6-1 | CASSAPGLAPRTFYNEQFF | TGTGCCAGCAGTGCGCCGGGACTAGCGCCCCGTACATTCTACAATGAGCAGTTCTTC
TRBD2 | TRBJ2-7 | - | TRBV29-1 | CSVEGTSGYSYEQYF | TGCAGCGTTGAGGGGACTAGCGGGTACTCCTACGAGCAGTACTTC
TRBD1 | TRBJ2-5 | - | TRBV2 | CASTRQGPRAGETQYF | TGTGCCAGCACTCGACAGGGGCCTCGCGCCGGGGAGACCCAGTACTTC
- | TRBJ2-3 | - | TRBV7-8 | CASSLRPPRVGPGYSDTQYF | TGTGCCAGCAGCTTAAGACCACCTCGGGTCGGTCCCGGCTATTCAGATACGCAGTATTTT
TRBD2 | TRBJ2-1 | - | TRBV5-1 | CASSLDPSGSNEQFF | TGCGCCAGCAGCTTGGATCCTAGCGGGAGCAATGAGCAGTTCTTC
TRBD2 | TRBJ2-1 | - | TRBV6-4 | CASSGTSGRARNEQFF | TGTGCCAGCAGTGGGACTAGCGGGAGGGCTAGGAATGAGCAGTTCTTC
- | TRBJ1-4 | - | TRBV2 | CASSEGGEKLFF | TGTGCCAGCAGTGAGGGAGGTGAAAAACTGTTTTTT
TRBD1 | TRBJ2-3 | - | TRBV7-2 | CASSYRQGVTDTQYF | TGTGCCAGCAGCTACAGACAGGGGGTCACAGATACGCAGTATTTT
TRBD1 | TRBJ2-4 | - | TRBV2 | CASSRQGSGNIQYF | TGTGCCAGCAGCCGACAGGGATCCGGAAACATTCAGTACTTC
TRBD1 | TRBJ2-1 | once | TRBV6-1 | CASSEAATGGSYNEQFF | TGTGCCAGCAGTGAAGCAGCGACAGGGGGTTCCTACAATGAGCAGTTCTTC
TRBD2 | TRBJ2-1 | - | TRBV5-1 | CASSLSSGSSYNEQFF | TGCGCCAGCAGCTTATCCAGCGGGAGTTCCTACAATGAGCAGTTCTTC
TRBD2 | TRBJ2-7 | - | TRBV28 | CASTTPGTSGREYF | TGTGCCAGCACAACCCCCGGGACTAGCGGGAGAGAATACTTC
TRBD2 | TRBJ2-1 | - | TRBV7-3 | CASSLGGTSGRANEQFF | TGTGCCAGCAGCTTGGGCGGGACTAGCGGGAGGGCCAATGAGCAGTTCTTC
- | TRBJ1-1 | - | TRBV9 | CASNSPGTEAFF | TGTGCCAGCAACTCTCCGGGCACTGAAGCTTTCTTT
TRBD1 | TRBJ2-4 | medium-sized | TRBV27 | CASSQPQGSAKNIQYF | TGTGCCAGCAGTCAACCACAGGGGTCGGCCAAAAACATTCAGTACTTC
TRBD1 | TRBJ2-3 | - | TRBV18 | CASSLSGQTDTQYF | TGTGCCAGCTCACTGTCGGGACAGACAGATACGCAGTATTTT
- | TRBJ2-6 | - | TRBV5-1 | CASSPRQASSGANVLTF | TGCGCCAGCAGCCCCCGACAGGCGTCCTCTGGGGCCAACGTCCTGACTTTC
- | TRBJ1-5 | - | TRBV6-1 | CASIADTRSQPQHF | TGTGCCAGCATCGCGGACACGAGAAGCCAGCCCCAGCATTTT
- | TRBJ1-5 | - | TRBV30 | CAWSWGGHEINQPQHF | TGTGCCTGGAGTTGGGGGGGCCATGAGATCAATCAGCCCCAGCATTTT
- | TRBJ1-5 | - | TRBV6-1 | CASSGTLGPNQPQHF | TGTGCCAGCAGTGGTACGTTGGGCCCGAATCAGCCCCAGCATTTT
TRBD2 | TRBJ2-7 | - | TRBV5-1 | CASSLSGGSFAEQYF | TGCGCCAGCAGCTTGTCGGGCGGGAGCTTTGCCGAGCAGTACTTC
TRBD1 | TRBJ1-6 | - | TRBV6-8 | CASGRDRVLYNSPLHF | TGTGCCAGCGGCCGGGACAGGGTCTTGTATAATTCACCCCTCCACTTT
TRBD2 | TRBJ2-1 | once | TRBV5-8 | CASSSRGGTSGPNEQFF | TGTGCCAGCAGCTCCAGGGGAGGGACTAGCGGCCCCAATGAGCAGTTCTTC
- | TRBJ1-2 | few | TRBV2 | CASSERQGAYGYTF | TGTGCCAGCAGTGAGCGTCAAGGGGCCTATGGCTACACCTTC
TRBD1 | TRBJ1-2 | - | TRBV7-2 | CASSRGTVYGYTF | TGTGCCAGCAGCCGAGGGACAGTCTATGGCTACACCTTC
- | TRBJ2-1 | - | TRBV7-2 | CASSRGREANEQFF | TGTGCCAGCAGCCGGGGTCGAGAGGCCAATGAGCAGTTCTTC
TRBD1 | TRBJ1-1 | once | TRBV5-1 | CASSWVGQGDTEAFF | TGCGCCAGCAGCTGGGTAGGACAGGGGGACACTGAAGCTTTCTTT
- | TRBJ1-4 | - | TRBV6-6 | CASRTGAWSTNEKLFF | TGTGCCAGCAGGACAGGCGCCTGGTCGACTAATGAAAAACTGTTTTTT
TRBD1 | TRBJ2-1 | - | TRBV28 | CASSPQDRARCNEQFF | TGTGCCAGCAGTCCCCAGGACAGGGCTCGCTGCAATGAGCAGTTCTTC
TRBD1 | TRBJ1-1 | - | TRBV7-6 | CASRPLDRAGNTEAFF | TGTGCCAGCAGACCCTTGGACAGGGCAGGGAACACTGAAGCTTTCTTT
TRBD1 | TRBJ1-4 | - | TRBV18 | CASSPKPGQGNQATNEKLFF | TGTGCCAGCTCACCAAAGCCGGGACAGGGAAATCAAGCGACTAATGAAAAACTGTTTTTT
TRBD2 | TRBJ2-5 | - | TRBV4-2 | CASSQVLGGDETQYF | TGTGCCAGCAGCCAAGTGTTGGGGGGGGACGAGACCCAGTACTTC